Listed here is a single T cell receptor beta chain. As originally analysed: The assay estimated nucleated cells by amplifying reference gene primers. Assay: immunoSEQ multiplex PCR; the TCRdb copy retains only in-frame clones and omits some. D and trimming were read from the DNA, whereas the V and J calls and clone size are those reported in that table. The data contain around 190,000 clones, around 79% of them singletons. This sample was taken from a study of blood T cell repertoires in COVID-19. Turning to the study itself: COVID-19 samples collected from the United States, Italy and Spain covered acute and convalescent phases.

V was cut by 0 bases and J by 0 bases, with 7 bases left in between. This CDR3 region has 15 residues. The germline CDR1 and CDR2 sequences are SGHRS and YFSETQ. One Seattle source followed patients from active infection through their disease course. This receptor was identified in a woman between 40 and 50 years old with COVID-19, enrolled during active disease. Sequencing input: peripheral blood. The genes are TRBV5-1 and TRBJ1-3, with D possibly TRBD1 on 5 matching bases. This CDR3 reads CASSLGGYSGNTIYF. CDR3 sequence (DNA): TGCGCCAGCAGCTTGGGGGGCTACTCTGGAAACACCATATATTTT.